The 11 T cell receptor beta chains listed next were all sequenced from one sample in a study of vaccination and CD4 T cells after COVID-19. Treatment described: approximately nine-day PBMC culture with coronavirus spike peptide pools or control peptides (ViraFEST assay). Unexposed donor CD4+ T cells predated the COVID-19 pandemic, collected 2011-2018. At the Johns Hopkins FTIC core, DNA taken from cultured CD4+ T cells was sequenced by way of the Oncomine TCR Beta short-read assay. TCRdb processed the PCR reads anew with MiXCR; each CDR3 protein has one entry. The sample has approximately 5,700 distinct CDR3 sequences, 27% seen once. What these receptors recognize is not known. Material: CD4+ T cells from blood, cultured in vitro. These receptors were taken from a human donor in good health.

By proportion, this clonotype is medium-sized. J is TRBJ1-2 and V is TRBV6-5, with D possibly being TRBD1 (5 bases). The CDR3 contains 14 residues. The V gene lost 2 bases and the J gene lost 5 bases, with 12 bases spanning the gap. CDR1 and CDR2 (germline): MNHEY, SVGAGI. CDR3 sequence (DNA): TGTGCCAGCAGTTACGGGGACGGTGGTTATGGCTACACCTTC. It encodes CASSYGDGGYGYTF.

A single count supports this clonotype. This chain uses TRBV28 with TRBJ1-2; no clear D gene. The CDR3 loop spans 12 amino acids. Germline V gene lookup returns CDR1 MDHEN and CDR2 SYDVKM. V gave up 5 bases and J gave up 5 bases, with 9 bases separating them. CDR3 coding DNA: TGTGCCAGCAGTCTCGGGTCTTATGGCTACACCTTC. This codes for CASSLGSYGYTF.

In this sample, this clonotype turned up a few times. CDR3 protein: CASSYSIRDRYSNQPQHF. In nucleotides, the CDR3 is TGTGCCAGCAGTTACTCGATACGGGACAGGTATAGCAATCAGCCCCAGCATTTT. The chain employs TRBV6-5 and TRBJ1-5; TRBD1 matches at 8 bases. V lost 0 bases and J lost 0; bases outside the gene matches: 7. This CDR3 region has 18 residues. The germline gives CDR1 MNHEY, CDR2 SVGAGI.

The chain couples TRBV29-1 to TRBJ1-2; possible D gene TRBD1, 5 bases. V lost 5 bases to trimming and J lost 7 bases, with 20 bases between them. Germline-derived CDR1 and CDR2 are SQVTM and ANQGSEA. The CDR3 length is 14 residues. The CDR3 loop reads CSVLSQGDGIGYTF. Written as DNA, the CDR3 is TGCAGCGTTTTATCCCAGGGAGACGGGATTGGCTACACCTTC.

This clonotype turned up a few times. This sequence joins TRBV5-1 and TRBJ2-1; D call uncertain. The V and J ends lost 7 bases and 2 bases respectively, with 16 bases between them. The CDR3 is 15 residues long. Per the germline V gene, CDR1 is SGHRS and CDR2 is YFSETQ. The CDR3 DNA reads as TGCGCCAGCTCCGACGCCACCTTGGCCTACAATGAGCAGTTCTTC. This codes for CASSDATLAYNEQFF.

The chain is built from TRBV7-3 and TRBJ1-1; the D is unclear. This CDR3 contains 13 residues. Germline-derived CDR1 and CDR2 are SGHTA and FQGTGA. Trimming pared 5 bases from V and 4 bases from J, leaving 11 bases between. CDR3 sequence reads: CASSPGQGTEAFF. The DNA of the CDR3 is TGTGCCAGCAGCCCCGGGCAAGGCACTGAAGCTTTCTTT.

The chain combines TRBV2 with TRBJ2-7; D gene unclear. The germline V gene has CDR1 SNHLY and CDR2 FYNNEI. The CDR3 loop spans 11 amino acids. Trimming took 6 bases from V and 6 from J, leaving 9 bases between them. CDR3 in DNA: TGTGCCAGCAGCCCATCACGCGAGCAGTACTTC. This translates into CASSPSREQYF.

This clonotype was recorded a few times. V and J are TRBV27 and TRBJ1-1, with D hard to call. CDR3 length: 16 amino acids. Per the germline V gene, CDR1 is MNHEY and CDR2 is SMNVEV (reference sequence). V was clipped by 0 bases and J by 1 base, with 12 bases between them. CDR3 bases: TGTGCCAGCAGTTTATCCGGGCCACTCCCGAACACTGAAGCTTTCTTT. Protein: CASSLSGPLPNTEAFF.

This clonotype appeared a few times. The chain couples TRBV11-2 to TRBJ1-6, with a possible D match to TRBD1 (5 bases). Germline CDR1 reads SGHAT; CDR2 reads FQNNGV. The CDR3 sequence is 14 residues long. Trimming took 3 bases from V and 8 from J, leaving 11 bases between them. The CDR3 protein is CASSFAGRDSPLHF. Written as DNA, the CDR3 is TGTGCCAGCAGCTTTGCAGGGAGGGATTCACCCCTCCACTTT.

This clonotype is termed medium-sized (0.01 to 0.1%). V and J are TRBV7-2 and TRBJ1-2; D gene ambiguous. This CDR3 spans 13 amino acids. Deletions cut 1 base from V and 3 bases from J, with 6 bases between. Germline values: CDR1 SGHTA, CDR2 FQGNSA. Written as DNA, the CDR3 is TGTGCCAGCAGCTTAGTGGCGGACTATGGCTACACCTTC. It specifies CASSLVADYGYTF.

The V call is TRBV2, the J call TRBJ1-1; D gene ambiguous. V was pared by 1 base and J by 10 bases, with 10 bases between. Germline CDR1 SNHLY, CDR2 FYNNEI. The length of the CDR3 is 12 residues. The DNA for the CDR3 is TGTGCCAGCAGTGAAGACCCGTCGGTAGCTTTCTTT. As protein: CASSEDPSVAFF.